One and the same sample provided the 2 T cell receptor beta chains below, sequenced in a study of beta chain features in type 1 diabetes. Whole-study results and caveats: Among all four CD4+ subsets, Type 1 diabetes patients had TCRB CDR3s that were moderately but significantly shorter.

Their antigen targets remain unknown. cDNA synthesis used the whole RNA isolate, giving expressed TCRB sequences. Using immunoSEQ multiplex PCR, the repertoire was profiled, and TCRdb retains in-frame clones only, with some absent. The sample contains 330,000 or so clones, around 13% of which appear only once. Sequenced material: naive CD4+ T cells from blood. Receptors originate from a woman younger than 35 with type 1 diabetes.

The V call is TRBV30, the J call TRBJ1-2, with a tentative D call TRBD1 (6 bases). The CDR3 spans 14 residues. Germline V CDR1 and CDR2: GTSNPN, SVGIG (reference sequence). Trimming pared 1 base from V and 2 bases from J, leaving 11 bases between. CDR3 sequence (DNA): TGTGCCTGGAGTGCTCAAGGGACAAACTATGGCTACACCTTC. This codes for CAWSAQGTNYGYTF.

There are a few counts of this clone. The chain carries TRBV21-1 and TRBJ2-1; the tabulated D call, TRBD2, remains unverified against the DNA. TRBV21-1 is a pseudogene. This CDR3 has 16 residues. CDR3 sequence reads: CASSKEASGDYNEQFF. The CDR3 nucleotides read TGTGCCAGCAGCAAAGAGGCTAGCGGGGACTACAATGAGCAGTTCTTC.